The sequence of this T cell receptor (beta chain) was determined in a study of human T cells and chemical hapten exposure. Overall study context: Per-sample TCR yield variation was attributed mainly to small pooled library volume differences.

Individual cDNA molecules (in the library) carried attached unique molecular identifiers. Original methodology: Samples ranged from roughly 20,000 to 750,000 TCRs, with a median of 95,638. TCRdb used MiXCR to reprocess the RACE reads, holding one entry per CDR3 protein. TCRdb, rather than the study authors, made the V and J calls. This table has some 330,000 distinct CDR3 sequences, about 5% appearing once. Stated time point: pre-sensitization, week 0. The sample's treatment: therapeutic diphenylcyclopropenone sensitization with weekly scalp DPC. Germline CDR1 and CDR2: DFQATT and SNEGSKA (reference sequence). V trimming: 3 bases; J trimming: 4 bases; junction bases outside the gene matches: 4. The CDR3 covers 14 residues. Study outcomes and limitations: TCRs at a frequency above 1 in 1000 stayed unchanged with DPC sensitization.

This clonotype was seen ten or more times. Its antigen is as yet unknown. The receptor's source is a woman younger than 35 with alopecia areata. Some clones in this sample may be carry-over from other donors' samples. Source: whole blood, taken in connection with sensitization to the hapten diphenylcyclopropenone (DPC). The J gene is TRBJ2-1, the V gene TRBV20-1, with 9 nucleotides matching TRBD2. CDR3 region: CSASKGLAYNEQFF. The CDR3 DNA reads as TGCAGTGCTAGTAAAGGACTAGCGTACAATGAGCAGTTCTTC.